Listed below are T cell receptor beta chains from one sample, sequenced in a study of T cell responses to AZD1222 COVID-19 vaccine. Generated by immunoSEQ multiplex PCR, the TCRdb table keeps only in-frame clones and is missing some. The table shows approximately 100,000 clones, with 85% to 90% occurring only once. Sequencing was performed on peripheral blood, taken on day 0 of MenACWY control vaccination. The receptors derive from an adult in good health. CDR3s leave out the opening cysteine and the closing phenylalanine or tryptophan.

j_call | v_call | cdr3_aa
TRBJ1-6 | TRBV19 | ASSIEGSSPLH
TRBJ1-4 | TRBV28 | ASSFPLGQSNEKLF
TRBJ1-3 | TRBV3-1/TRBV3-2 | ASSSTDLGNTIY
TRBJ2-1 | TRBV7-3 | ASSLTLEYEQF
TRBJ1-6 | TRBV15 | ATSRDSGTNSPLH
TRBJ1-2 | TRBV29-1 | SVDQGGYGYT
TRBJ1-4 | TRBV7-9 | ASSLGRGEESEKLF
TRBJ2-2 | TRBV20-1 | SASRSLNTGELF
TRBJ2-1 | TRBV5-5 | ASSSGTPYNEQF
TRBJ1-6 | TRBV2 | ASNLGSFNSPLH
TRBJ2-6 | TRBV4-2 | ASSQEDEGGSGANVLT
TRBJ2-5 | TRBV27 | ASSPETRAGETQY
TRBJ1-2 | TRBV13 | ASSTRQGAPSGDGYT
TRBJ1-1 | TRBV5-5 | ASSLGRGTEAF
TRBJ2-3 | TRBV5-6 | ASSFAGTTDTQY
TRBJ2-1 | TRBV4-1 | ASSQVGLLNEQF
TRBJ1-6 | TRBV7-9 | ASSYRLDSPLH
TRBJ1-1 | TRBV7-8 | ASSLKDRDTEAF
TRBJ2-5 | TRBV3-1/TRBV3-2 | ASSQDYGGETQY
TRBJ2-3 | TRBV30 | AWSIGGGTDTQY
TRBJ2-7 | TRBV6-2/TRBV6-3 | ASSPLAGANYEQY
TRBJ1-2 | TRBV5-1 | ASSVGAPNYGYT
TRBJ1-2 | TRBV7-2 | ASSAGTGVNYGYT
TRBJ1-1 | TRBV4-3 | ASSQDSGGDTEAF
TRBJ1-2 | TRBV5-4 | ASSLANPDPTYGYT
TRBJ2-7 | TRBV6-5 | ASSSGQGRYEQY
TRBJ2-5 | TRBV15 | ATGDSPSQETQY
TRBJ1-1 | TRBV6-2/TRBV6-3 | ASSSTGFTEAF
TRBJ1-1 | TRBV5-1 | ASSQTGGANTEAF
TRBJ2-1 | TRBV24-1 | ATSDFAGGLTEQF
TRBJ2-7 | TRBV7-9 | ASSQSGTSYEQY
TRBJ1-3 | TRBV6-5 | ASWEAGNTIY
TRBJ1-1 | TRBV7-2 | ASSLERWNTEAF
TRBJ2-1 | TRBV27 | ASSASRSGGAREQF
TRBJ1-1 | TRBV11-3 | ASSQRSSGGGTEAF
TRBJ1-2 | TRBV4-2 | ASSHIAVGYT
TRBJ2-7 | TRBV7-2 | ASSSRTGSNEQY
TRBJ1-1 | TRBV4-1 | ASSQDRFGDEAF
TRBJ2-5 | TRBV4-1 | ASSQGQGRETQY
TRBJ1-6 | TRBV7-2 | ASSLLNGLRNSPLH
TRBJ1-6 | TRBV5-4 | ASSSGQGSPLH
TRBJ2-7 | TRBV7-8 | ASSTKERGLSYEQY
TRBJ2-7 | TRBV7-2 | ASRVVGTAGEQY
TRBJ1-1 | TRBV28 | ASTLGGSEAF
TRBJ2-5 | TRBV12-3/TRBV12-4 | ASRRLAEETQY
TRBJ2-5 | TRBV5-8 | ASSLARGQQTQY
TRBJ2-7 | TRBV6-5 | ASSYSGRGAYEQY
TRBJ2-1 | TRBV19 | ASSRGLGNEQF